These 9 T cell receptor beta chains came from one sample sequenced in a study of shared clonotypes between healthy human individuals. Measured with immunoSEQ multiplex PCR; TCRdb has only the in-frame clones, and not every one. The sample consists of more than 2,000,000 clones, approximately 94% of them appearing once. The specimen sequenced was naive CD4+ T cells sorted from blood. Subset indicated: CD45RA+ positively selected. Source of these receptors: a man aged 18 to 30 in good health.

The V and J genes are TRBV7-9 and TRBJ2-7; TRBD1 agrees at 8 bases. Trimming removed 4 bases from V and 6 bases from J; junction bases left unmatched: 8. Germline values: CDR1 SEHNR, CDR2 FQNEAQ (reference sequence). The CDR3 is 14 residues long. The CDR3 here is CASSWGQAGGEQYF. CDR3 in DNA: TGTGCCAGCAGCTGGGGACAGGCCGGTGGCGAGCAGTACTTC.

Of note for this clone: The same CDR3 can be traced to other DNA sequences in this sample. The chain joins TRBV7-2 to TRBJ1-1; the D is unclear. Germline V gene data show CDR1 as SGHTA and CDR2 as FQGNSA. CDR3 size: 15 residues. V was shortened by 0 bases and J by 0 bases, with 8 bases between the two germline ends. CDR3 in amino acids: CASSLAGGVNTEAFF. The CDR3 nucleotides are TGTGCCAGCAGCTTAGCAGGCGGAGTGAACACTGAAGCTTTCTTT.

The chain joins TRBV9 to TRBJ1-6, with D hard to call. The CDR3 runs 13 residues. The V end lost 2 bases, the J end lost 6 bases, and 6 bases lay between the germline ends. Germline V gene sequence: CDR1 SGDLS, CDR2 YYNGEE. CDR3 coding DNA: TGTGCCAGCAGCGTCGCCCGTAATTCACCCCTCCACTTT. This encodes CASSVARNSPLHF.

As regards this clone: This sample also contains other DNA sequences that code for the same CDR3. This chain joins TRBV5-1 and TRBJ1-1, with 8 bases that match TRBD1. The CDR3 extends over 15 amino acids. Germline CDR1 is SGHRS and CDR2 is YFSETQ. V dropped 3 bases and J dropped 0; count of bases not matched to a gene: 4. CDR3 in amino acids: CASSSQGALNTEAFF. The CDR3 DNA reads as TGCGCCAGCAGCTCCCAGGGGGCTTTGAACACTGAAGCTTTCTTT.

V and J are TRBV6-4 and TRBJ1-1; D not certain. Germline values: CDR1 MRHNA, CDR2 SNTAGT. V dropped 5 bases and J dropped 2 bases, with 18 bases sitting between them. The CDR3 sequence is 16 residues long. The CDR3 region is CASSIQINLSNTEAFF. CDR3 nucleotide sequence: TGTGCCAGCAGTATACAGATTAACCTATCTAACACTGAAGCTTTCTTT.

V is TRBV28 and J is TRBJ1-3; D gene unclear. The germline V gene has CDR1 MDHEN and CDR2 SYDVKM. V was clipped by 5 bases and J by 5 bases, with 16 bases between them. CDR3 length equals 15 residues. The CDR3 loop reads CASSPGTVERNTIYF. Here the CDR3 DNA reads TGTGCCAGCAGTCCCGGTACGGTCGAACGAAACACCATATATTTT.

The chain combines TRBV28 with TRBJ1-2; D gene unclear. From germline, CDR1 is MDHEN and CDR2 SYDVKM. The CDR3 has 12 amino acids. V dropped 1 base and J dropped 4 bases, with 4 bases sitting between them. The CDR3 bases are TGTGCCAGCAGTTTATTCACCTATGGCTACACCTTC. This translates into CASSLFTYGYTF.

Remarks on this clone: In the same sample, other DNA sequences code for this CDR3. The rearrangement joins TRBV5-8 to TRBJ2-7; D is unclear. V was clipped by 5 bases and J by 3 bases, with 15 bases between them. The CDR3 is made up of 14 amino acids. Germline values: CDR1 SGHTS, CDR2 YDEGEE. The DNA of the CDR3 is TGTGCCAGCAGTTCCGCTAGAATTCGCTACGAGCAGTACTTC. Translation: CASSSARIRYEQYF. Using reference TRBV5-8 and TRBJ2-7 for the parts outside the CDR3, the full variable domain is EAGVTQSPTHLIKTRGQQATLRCSPISGHTSVYWYQQALGLGLQFLLWYDEGEERNRGNFPPRFSGRQFPNYSSELNVNALELEDSALYLCASSSARIRYEQYFGPGTRLTVT.

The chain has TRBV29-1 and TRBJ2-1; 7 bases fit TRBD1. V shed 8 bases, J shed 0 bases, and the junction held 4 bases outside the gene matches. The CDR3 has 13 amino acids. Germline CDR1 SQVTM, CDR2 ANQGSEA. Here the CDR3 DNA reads TGCAGCACAGGGGACAGCTCCTACAATGAGCAGTTCTTC. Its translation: CSTGDSSYNEQFF.